This T cell receptor (beta chain) was profiled in a study of blood T cell repertoires in COVID-19. Study-wide background: COVID-19 samples collected from the United States, Italy and Spain covered acute and convalescent phases.

Assay: immunoSEQ multiplex PCR; the TCRdb copy retains only in-frame clones and omits some. The sample includes hundreds of thousands of clones, more than 85% of them seen just once. It was during active infection that Seattle patients were enrolled and then longitudinally followed. The V gene's germline CDR1 is MGHRA and CDR2 YSYEKL. The CDR3 has 15 residues. V lost 1 base, J lost 4 bases, and 13 bases lay in between. This clone was seen a handful of times. The receptor's source is a man aged 60-69 years with COVID-19, enrolled during active disease. The sample consisted of peripheral blood. J is TRBJ1-1 and V is TRBV4-1; TRBD1 is a possible D gene (5 bases). The CDR3 DNA reads TGCGCCAGCAGCCAAGGCCCCAGGGCAAGCACTGAAGCTTTCTTT. Protein product: CASSQGPRASTEAFF.